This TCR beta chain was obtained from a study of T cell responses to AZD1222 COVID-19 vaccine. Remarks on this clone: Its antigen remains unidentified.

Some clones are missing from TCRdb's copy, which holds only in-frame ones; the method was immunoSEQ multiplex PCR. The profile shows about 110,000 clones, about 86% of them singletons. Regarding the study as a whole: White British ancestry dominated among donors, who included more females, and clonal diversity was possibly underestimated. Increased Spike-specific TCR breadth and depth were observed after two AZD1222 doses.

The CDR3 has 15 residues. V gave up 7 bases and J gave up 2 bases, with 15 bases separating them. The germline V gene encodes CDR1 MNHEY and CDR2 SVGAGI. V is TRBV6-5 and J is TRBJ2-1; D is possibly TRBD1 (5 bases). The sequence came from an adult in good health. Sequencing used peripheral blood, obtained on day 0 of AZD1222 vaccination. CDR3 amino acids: CASTTEQGPYNEQFF. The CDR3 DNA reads TGTGCCAGCACGACGGAGCAGGGTCCCTACAATGAGCAGTTCTTC.